Sequencing of this T cell receptor beta chain was carried out in a study of blood T cell repertoires in COVID-19. Background on the study: Sources were T cells, B-cell-depleted T cells, or PBMCs; the material itself was cDNA or gDNA.

All enrollees were about 18 to 90 years old and from 25 or so US areas. Resolution of symptoms, clearance, or two negative PCRs was present in recovered Cohort 3 donors. Looked up from germline, CDR1 is SGHTA and CDR2 is FQGNSA. The CDR3 covers 14 residues. Trimming cost V 1 base and J 0 bases, with 6 bases left between them. Original analysis: Amplifying reference gene primers gave estimates of nucleated cell counts. Only in-frame clones appear in the TCRdb table, and some are missing; sequencing was by immunoSEQ multiplex PCR. D and trimming were read from the DNA, whereas the V and J calls and clone size are those reported in that table. The table lists fewer than 150,000 clones, over 80% of them singletons.

Sample: PBMCs or T cells enriched from blood (not recorded which). This TCR came from a man aged 25-40 years who had recovered from COVID-19. V usage is TRBV7-2 and J usage is TRBJ1-2; D gene ambiguous. The CDR3 DNA follows: TGTGCCAGCAGCTTAGGTCCAGCTAACTATGGCTACACCTTC. Translated: CASSLGPANYGYTF.